This T cell receptor beta chain originates from a study of cytomegalovirus exposure and HLA in healthy donors. Study summary: It was reported in a later analysis that the 95 to 150 validation repertoires used the same platform as the roughly 640 first-cohort repertoires.

The approximately 120-subject validation cohort, separate from the approximately 660-subject first cohort, included the donors. Regarding this clone: Its specificity is unknown.

The CDR3 runs 17 residues. After removal of 5 bases from V and 4 bases from J, the junction contained 8 bases not matched to a gene. Germline assignment: CDR1 SGHTA and CDR2 FQGTGA. Sequencing used immunoSEQ multiplex PCR; TCRdb keeps in-frame clones, though not all of them. Here the sample spans roughly 200,000 clones, about 81% being singletons. Study-level findings and limits: The study flagged some 180 TCR beta chains as cytomegalovirus-associated. In the approximately 130 validation repertoires, a later analysis found that first-cohort TCR clusters tended to co-occur.

The TCR comes from a woman between 25 and 40 years old in good health and CMV-seronegative. The V call is TRBV7-3, the J call TRBJ2-1; 13 bases fit TRBD2. The sequencing input was PBMCs. The CDR3 reads CASSLTAGLAGYNEQFF. In nucleotides, the CDR3 is TGTGCCAGCAGCCTTACCGCGGGACTAGCGGGGTACAATGAGCAGTTCTTC.